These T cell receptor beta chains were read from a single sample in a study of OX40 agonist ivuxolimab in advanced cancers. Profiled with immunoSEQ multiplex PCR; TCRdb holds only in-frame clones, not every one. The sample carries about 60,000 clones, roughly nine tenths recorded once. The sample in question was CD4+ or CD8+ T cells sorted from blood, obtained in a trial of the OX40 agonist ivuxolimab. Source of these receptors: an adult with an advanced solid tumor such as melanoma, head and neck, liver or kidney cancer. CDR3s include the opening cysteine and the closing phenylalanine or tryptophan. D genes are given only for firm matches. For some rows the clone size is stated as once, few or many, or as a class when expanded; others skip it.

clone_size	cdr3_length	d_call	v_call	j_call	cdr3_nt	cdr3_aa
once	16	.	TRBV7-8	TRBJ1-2	TGTGCCAGCAGCTTAGTTAGGGCAGGACAAGATAGGGGCTACACCTTC	CASSLVRAGQDRGYTF
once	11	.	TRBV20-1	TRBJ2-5	TGCAGTGCTGATATCGAAGAGACCCAGTACTTC	CSADIEETQYF
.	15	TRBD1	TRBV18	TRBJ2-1	TGTGCCAGCTCGGGACAGGGACGGCTATACAATGAGCAGTTCTTC	CASSGQGRLYNEQFF
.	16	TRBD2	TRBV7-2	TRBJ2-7	TGTGCCAGCAGCCCTCCTGGGGGGAGGGAGGCCTACGAGCAGTACTTC	CASSPPGGREAYEQYF
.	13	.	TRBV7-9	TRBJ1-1	TGTGCCAGCAGCTTAACCACGAACACTGAAGCTTTCTTT	CASSLTTNTEAFF
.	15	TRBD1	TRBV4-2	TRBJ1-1	TGTGCCAGCAGCCAAGACCCCGGGACAGTTGTTGAAGCTTTCTTT	CASSQDPGTVVEAFF
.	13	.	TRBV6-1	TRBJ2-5	TGTGCCAGCAGCCCCACGGGCCAAGAGACCCAGTACTTC	CASSPTGQETQYF
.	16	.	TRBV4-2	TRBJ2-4	TGTGCCAGCAGCCAAATCCCGGGTCGGGGGTTGGACATTCAGTACTTC	CASSQIPGRGLDIQYF
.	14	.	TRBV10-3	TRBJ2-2	TGTGCCATCAACGCAGGGGTGAACACCGGGGAGCTGTTTTTT	CAINAGVNTGELFF
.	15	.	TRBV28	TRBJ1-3	TGTGCCAGCAGTAACTCCTGGGGGGCTGGAAACACCATATATTTT	CASSNSWGAGNTIYF
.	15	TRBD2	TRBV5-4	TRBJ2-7	TGTGCCAGCAGCCGCCCTAGCGGGAGCTCCTACGAGCAGTACTTC	CASSRPSGSSYEQYF
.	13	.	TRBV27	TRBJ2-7	TGTGCCAGCAGTTTTCGGCAGTCCTACGAGCAGTACTTC	CASSFRQSYEQYF
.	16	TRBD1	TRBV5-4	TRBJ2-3	TGTGCCAGCAGCTTGGACCCGACAGGGGTCTCAGATACGCAGTATTTT	CASSLDPTGVSDTQYF
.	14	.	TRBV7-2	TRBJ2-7	TGTGCCAGCAGCTTAGGCCCATTCCCCTACGAGCAGTACTTC	CASSLGPFPYEQYF
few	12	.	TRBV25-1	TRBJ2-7	TGTGCCAGCAGTGGACGGATCTACGAGCAGTACTTC	CASSGRIYEQYF
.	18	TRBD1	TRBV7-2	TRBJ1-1	TGTGCCAGCAGCTTATCGATTTTAAACAGGGGGCATAACACTGAAGCTTTCTTT	CASSLSILNRGHNTEAFF
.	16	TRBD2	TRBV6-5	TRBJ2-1	TGTGCCAGCAGTAACTTGGGACTAGCGGTGGGTGGTGAGCAGTTCTTC	CASSNLGLAVGGEQFF
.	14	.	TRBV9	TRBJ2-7	TGTGCCAGCAGTCTAGGGGTCCAGGCCTACGAGCAGTACTTC	CASSLGVQAYEQYF
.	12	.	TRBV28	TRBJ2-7	TGTGCCAGCAAAAATCCCATTTACGAGCAGTACTTC	CASKNPIYEQYF
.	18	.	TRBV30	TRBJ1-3	TGTGCCTGGAGTGTACACGCGGGGGGGTTGTTGACTGGAAACACCATATATTTT	CAWSVHAGGLLTGNTIYF
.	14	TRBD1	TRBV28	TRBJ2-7	TGTGCCAGCAGATTTGGACAGGGGACGTACGAGCAGTACTTC	CASRFGQGTYEQYF
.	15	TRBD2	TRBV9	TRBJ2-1	TGTGCCAGCAGACCTAGCGGCGACGGGTACAATGAGCAGTTCTTC	CASRPSGDGYNEQFF
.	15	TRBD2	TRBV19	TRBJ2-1	TGTGCCAGTCGCTATAGCGGGGGAGCCTACAATGAGCAGTTCTTC	CASRYSGGAYNEQFF
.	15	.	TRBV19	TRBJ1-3	TGTGCCAGTAGCAACGGATTCTTCTCTGGAAACACCATATATTTT	CASSNGFFSGNTIYF
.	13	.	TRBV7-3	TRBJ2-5	TGTGCCAGCAGCTTCGGTTCCGGGGAGACCCAGTACTTC	CASSFGSGETQYF
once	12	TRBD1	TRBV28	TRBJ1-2	TGTGCCAGCAGAACAGGGGATTTCGGCTACACCTTC	CASRTGDFGYTF
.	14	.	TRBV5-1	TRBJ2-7	TGCGCCAGCAGCTTGGTGAAGGGGTCCTACGAGCAGTACTTC	CASSLVKGSYEQYF
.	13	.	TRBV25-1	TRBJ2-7	TGTGCCAGCAGTTTGCGGCAGGGGCGGGAGCAGTACTTC	CASSLRQGREQYF
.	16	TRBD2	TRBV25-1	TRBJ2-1	TGTGCCAGCAGTGAATTCGCTAGCGGTGCTTACAATGAGCAGTTCTTC	CASSEFASGAYNEQFF
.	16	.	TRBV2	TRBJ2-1	TGTGCCAGCAGGCGAAGGGGTCAGGGTGGGTACAATGAGCAGTTCTTC	CASRRRGQGGYNEQFF
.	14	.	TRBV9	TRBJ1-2	TGTGCCAGCAGCGCCGTCTCCTCGTACTATGGCTACACCTTC	CASSAVSSYYGYTF
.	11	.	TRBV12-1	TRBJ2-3	TGTGCCAGCAGCTCCCGGGAGGAGCAGTATTTT	CASSSREEQYF
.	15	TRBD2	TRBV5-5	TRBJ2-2	TGTGCCAGCAGACGCAGCGGGAGGGAAAACGGGGAGCTGTTTTTT	CASRRSGRENGELFF
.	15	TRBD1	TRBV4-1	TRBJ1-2	TGCGCCAGCAGCCGACAGGGGGCAAGAAACTATGGCTACACCTTC	CASSRQGARNYGYTF
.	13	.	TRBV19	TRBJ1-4	TGTGCCAGTAGTCAGGGAAGCTATGAAAAACTGTTTTTT	CASSQGSYEKLFF
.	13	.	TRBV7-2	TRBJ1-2	TGTGCCAGCAGCTTAGACAGAGGGGGAATCTACACCTTC	CASSLDRGGIYTF
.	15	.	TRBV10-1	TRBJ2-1	TGCGCCAGCAGTGAAGGGTCCCTCTCCTACAATGAGCAGTTCTTC	CASSEGSLSYNEQFF
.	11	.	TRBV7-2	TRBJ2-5	TGTGCCAGCAGCTTAGTGGAAACCCAGTACTTC	CASSLVETQYF
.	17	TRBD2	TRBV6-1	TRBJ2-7	TGTGCCAGCAGTGCCGGGACTAGCGGGACCAAAAACTACGAGCAGTACTTC	CASSAGTSGTKNYEQYF
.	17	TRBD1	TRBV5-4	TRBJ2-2	TGTGCCAGCAGCTTGGGCCGGGACAGGGATAACACCGGGGAGCTGTTTTTT	CASSLGRDRDNTGELFF
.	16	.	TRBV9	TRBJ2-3	TGTGCCAGCAGCGTAGCAAGGGTGGGTAGCACAGATACGCAGTATTTT	CASSVARVGSTDTQYF
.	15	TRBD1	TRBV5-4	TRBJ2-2	TGTGCCAGCAGCTTAAGACAGGGGGGCGCCGGGGAGCTGTTTTTT	CASSLRQGGAGELFF
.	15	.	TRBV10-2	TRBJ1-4	TGCGCCAGCAGTGAGAGGACAGCCCCGCCAGGGAAACTGTTTTTT	CASSERTAPPGKLFF
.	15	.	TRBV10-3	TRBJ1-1	TGTGCCATCAGTGTAGGGGCCGCGGCGAACACTGAAGCTTTCTTT	CAISVGAAANTEAFF
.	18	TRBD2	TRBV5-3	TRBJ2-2	TGTGCCAGAAGCTTAAGACTAGCGGGAGGGAGTTCTACCGGGGAGCTGTTTTTT	CARSLRLAGGSSTGELFF